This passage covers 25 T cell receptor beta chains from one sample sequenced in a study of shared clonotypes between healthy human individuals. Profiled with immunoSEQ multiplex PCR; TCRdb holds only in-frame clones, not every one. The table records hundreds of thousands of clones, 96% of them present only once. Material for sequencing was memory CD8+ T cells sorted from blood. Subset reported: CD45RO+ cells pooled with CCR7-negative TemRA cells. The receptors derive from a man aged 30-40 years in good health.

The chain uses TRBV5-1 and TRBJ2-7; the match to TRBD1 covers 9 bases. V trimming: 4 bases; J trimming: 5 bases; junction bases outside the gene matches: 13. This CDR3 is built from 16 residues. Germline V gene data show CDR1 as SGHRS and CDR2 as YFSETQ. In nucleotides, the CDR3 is TGCGCCAGCAGCCAACCGCTCCAACAGGGGGCCCACGAGCAGTACTTC. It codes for CASSQPLQQGAHEQYF.

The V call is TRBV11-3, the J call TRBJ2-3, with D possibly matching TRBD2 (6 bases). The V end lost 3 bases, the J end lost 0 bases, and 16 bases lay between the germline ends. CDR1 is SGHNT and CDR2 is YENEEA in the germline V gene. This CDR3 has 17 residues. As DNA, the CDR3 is TGTGCCAGCAGCTTGGACCCGGAGGGATCTAGCACAGATACGCAGTATTTT. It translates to CASSLDPEGSSTDTQYF. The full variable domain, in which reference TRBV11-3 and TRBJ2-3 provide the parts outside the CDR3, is EAGVVQSPRYKIIEKKQPVAFWCNPISGHNTLYWYLQNLGQGPELLIRYENEEAVDDSQLPKDRFSAERLKGVDSTLKIQPAELGDSAVYLCASSLDPEGSSTDTQYFGPGTRLTVL.

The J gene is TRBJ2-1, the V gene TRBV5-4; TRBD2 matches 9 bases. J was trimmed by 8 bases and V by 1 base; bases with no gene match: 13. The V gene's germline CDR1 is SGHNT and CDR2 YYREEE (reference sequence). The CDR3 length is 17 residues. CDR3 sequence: CASSLLLSAGGRDEQFF. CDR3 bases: TGTGCCAGCAGCTTGTTGTTGTCGGCGGGAGGGAGGGATGAGCAGTTCTTC.

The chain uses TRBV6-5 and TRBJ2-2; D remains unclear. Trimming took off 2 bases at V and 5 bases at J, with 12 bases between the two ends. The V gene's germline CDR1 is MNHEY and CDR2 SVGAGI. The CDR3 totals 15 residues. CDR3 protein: CASSYLPTSTGELFF. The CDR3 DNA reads TGTGCCAGCAGTTACCTACCAACCAGTACCGGGGAGCTGTTTTTT.

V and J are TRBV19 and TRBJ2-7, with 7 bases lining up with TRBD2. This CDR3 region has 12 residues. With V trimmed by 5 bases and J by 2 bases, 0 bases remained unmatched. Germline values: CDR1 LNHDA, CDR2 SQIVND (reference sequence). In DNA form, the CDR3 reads TGTGCCAGTAGTGGGACTACCTACGAGCAGTACTTC. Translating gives CASSGTTYEQYF.

The CDR3 DNA is TGTGCCAGTAGTCGACAGTTCAATTATGGCTACACCTTC. It yields the protein CASSRQFNYGYTF. This sequence joins TRBV19 and TRBJ1-2; TRBD1 is a possible D gene (5 bases). Trimming removed 5 bases from V and 5 bases from J, with 12 bases in between. CDR1 is LNHDA and CDR2 is SQIVND in the germline V gene (reference sequence). The CDR3 spans 13 residues.

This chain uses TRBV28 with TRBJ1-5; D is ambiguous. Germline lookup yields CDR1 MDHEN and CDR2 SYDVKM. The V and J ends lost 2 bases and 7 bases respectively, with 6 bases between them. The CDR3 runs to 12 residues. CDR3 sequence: CASSLNTQPQHF. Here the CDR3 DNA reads TGTGCCAGCAGTTTAAATACACAGCCCCAGCATTTT.

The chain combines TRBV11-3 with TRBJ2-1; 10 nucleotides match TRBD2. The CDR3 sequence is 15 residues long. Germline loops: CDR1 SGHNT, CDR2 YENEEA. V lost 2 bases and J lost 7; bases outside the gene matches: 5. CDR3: CASSLPSGSRNEQFF. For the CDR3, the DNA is TGTGCCAGCAGCTTACCTAGCGGGAGTCGGAATGAGCAGTTCTTC.

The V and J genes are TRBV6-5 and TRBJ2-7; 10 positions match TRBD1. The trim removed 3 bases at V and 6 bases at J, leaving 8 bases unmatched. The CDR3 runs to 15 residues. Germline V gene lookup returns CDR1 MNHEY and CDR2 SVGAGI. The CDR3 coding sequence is TGTGCCAGCAGTTATTCGGGACAGGGGCCTTTCGAGCAGTACTTC. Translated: CASSYSGQGPFEQYF.

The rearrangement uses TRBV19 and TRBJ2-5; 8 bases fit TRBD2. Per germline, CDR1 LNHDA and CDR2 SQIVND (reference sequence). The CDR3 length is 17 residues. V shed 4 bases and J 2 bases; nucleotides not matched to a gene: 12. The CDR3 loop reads CASSRSSGGRLQETQYF. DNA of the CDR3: TGTGCCAGTAGTAGGTCTTCGGGGGGGCGACTACAAGAGACCCAGTACTTC.

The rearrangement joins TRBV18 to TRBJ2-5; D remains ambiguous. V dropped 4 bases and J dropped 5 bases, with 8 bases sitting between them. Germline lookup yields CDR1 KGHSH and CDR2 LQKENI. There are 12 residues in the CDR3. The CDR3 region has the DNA TGTGCCAGCTCACTCCTGCGGGAGACCCAGTACTTC. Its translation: CASSLLRETQYF.

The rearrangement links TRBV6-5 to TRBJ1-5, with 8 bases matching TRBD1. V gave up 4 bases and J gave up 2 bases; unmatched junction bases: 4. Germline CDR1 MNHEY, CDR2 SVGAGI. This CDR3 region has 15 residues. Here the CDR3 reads CASSSLTGGNQPQHF. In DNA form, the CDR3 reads TGTGCCAGCAGTTCCCTGACAGGGGGCAATCAGCCCCAGCATTTT.

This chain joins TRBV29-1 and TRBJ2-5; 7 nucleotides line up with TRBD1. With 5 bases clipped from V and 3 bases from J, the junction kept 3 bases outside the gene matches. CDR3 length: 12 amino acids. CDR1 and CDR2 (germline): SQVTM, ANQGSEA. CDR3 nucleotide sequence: TGCAGCGTTCACAGGGGCGAAGAGACCCAGTACTTC. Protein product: CSVHRGEETQYF.

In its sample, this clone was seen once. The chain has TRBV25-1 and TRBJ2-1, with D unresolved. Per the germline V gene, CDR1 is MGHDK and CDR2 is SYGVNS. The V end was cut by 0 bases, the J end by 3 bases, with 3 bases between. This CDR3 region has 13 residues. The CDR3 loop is CASSEYSYNEQFF. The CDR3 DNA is TGTGCCAGCAGTGAATACAGCTACAATGAGCAGTTCTTC.

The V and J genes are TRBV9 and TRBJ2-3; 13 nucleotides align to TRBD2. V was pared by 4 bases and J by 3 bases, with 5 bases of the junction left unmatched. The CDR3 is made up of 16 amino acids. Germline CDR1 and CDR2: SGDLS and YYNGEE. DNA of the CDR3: TGTGCCAGCAGCTCCCGACTAGCGGGAGGAACAGATACGCAGTATTTT. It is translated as CASSSRLAGGTDTQYF.

CDR3 region: CASSPGGTGHEADTQYF. Here the CDR3 DNA reads TGTGCCAGCAGCCCCGGTGGGACAGGACATGAGGCAGATACGCAGTATTTT. The chain joins TRBV11-3 to TRBJ2-3; 8 positions match TRBD1. V trimming: 5 bases; J trimming: 4 bases; junction bases outside the gene matches: 14. This CDR3 has 17 amino acids. The germline CDR1 and CDR2 sequences are SGHNT and YENEEA.

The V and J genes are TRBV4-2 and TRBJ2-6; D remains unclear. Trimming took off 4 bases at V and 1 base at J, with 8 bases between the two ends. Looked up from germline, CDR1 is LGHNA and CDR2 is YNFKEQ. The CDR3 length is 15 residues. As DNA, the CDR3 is TGTGCCAGCAGCCTTAGCAGGTCTGGGGCCAACGTCCTGACTTTC. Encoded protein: CASSLSRSGANVLTF.

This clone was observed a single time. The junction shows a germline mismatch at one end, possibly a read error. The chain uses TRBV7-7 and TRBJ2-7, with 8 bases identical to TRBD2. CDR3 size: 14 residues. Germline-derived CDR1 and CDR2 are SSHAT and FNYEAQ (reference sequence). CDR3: CASSLGAGDYEQYF. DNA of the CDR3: TGTGCTAGCAGCTTAGGAGCGGGGGACTACGAGCAGTACTTC.

CDR3 in amino acids: CASSVTGRGAHEQYF. In DNA, the CDR3 is TGTGCCAGCAGTGTCACGGGGCGGGGGGCGCACGAGCAGTACTTC. This sequence joins TRBV6-1 and TRBJ2-7; 8 bases are shared with TRBD2. Germline V gene lookup returns CDR1 MNHNS and CDR2 SASEGT. This CDR3 spans 15 amino acids. V shed 4 bases and J 5 bases; nucleotides not matched to a gene: 10.

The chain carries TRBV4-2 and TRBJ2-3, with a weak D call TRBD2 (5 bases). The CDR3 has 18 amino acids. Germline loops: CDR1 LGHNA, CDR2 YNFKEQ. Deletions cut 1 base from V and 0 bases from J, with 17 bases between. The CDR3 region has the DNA TGTGCCAGCAGCCAAGTAGGTGGGAGCTCGACTAGCACAGATACGCAGTATTTT. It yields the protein CASSQVGGSSTSTDTQYF.

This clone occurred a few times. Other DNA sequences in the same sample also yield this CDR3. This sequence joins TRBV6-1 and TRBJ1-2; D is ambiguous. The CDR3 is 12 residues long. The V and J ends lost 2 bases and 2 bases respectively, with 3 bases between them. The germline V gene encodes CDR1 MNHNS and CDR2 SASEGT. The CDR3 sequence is CASSEQNYGYTF. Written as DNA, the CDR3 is TGTGCCAGCAGTGAACAGAACTATGGCTACACCTTC.

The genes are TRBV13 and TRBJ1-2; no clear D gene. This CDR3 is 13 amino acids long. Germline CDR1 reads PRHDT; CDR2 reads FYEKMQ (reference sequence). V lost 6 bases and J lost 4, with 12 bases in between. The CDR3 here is CASSIRGGYGYTF. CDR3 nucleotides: TGTGCCAGCAGTATCCGTGGAGGCTATGGCTACACCTTC. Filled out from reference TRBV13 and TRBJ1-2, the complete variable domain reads AAGVIQSPRHLIKEKRETATLKCYPIPRHDTVYWYQQGPGQDPQFLISFYEKMQSDKGSIPDRFSAQQFSDYHSELNMSSLELGDSALYFCASSIRGGYGYTFGSGTRLTVV.

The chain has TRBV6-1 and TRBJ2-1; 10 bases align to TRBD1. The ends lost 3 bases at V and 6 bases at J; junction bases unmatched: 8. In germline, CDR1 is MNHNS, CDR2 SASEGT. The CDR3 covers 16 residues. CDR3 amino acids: CASSERGTGVGNEQFF. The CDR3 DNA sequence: TGTGCCAGCAGTGAGAGGGGGACAGGGGTTGGCAATGAGCAGTTCTTC.

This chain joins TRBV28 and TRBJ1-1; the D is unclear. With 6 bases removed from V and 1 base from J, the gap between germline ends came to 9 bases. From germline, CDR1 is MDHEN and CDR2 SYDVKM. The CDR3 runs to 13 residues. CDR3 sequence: CASRSRSNTEAFF. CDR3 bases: TGTGCCAGCAGGTCTAGGTCGAACACTGAAGCTTTCTTT.

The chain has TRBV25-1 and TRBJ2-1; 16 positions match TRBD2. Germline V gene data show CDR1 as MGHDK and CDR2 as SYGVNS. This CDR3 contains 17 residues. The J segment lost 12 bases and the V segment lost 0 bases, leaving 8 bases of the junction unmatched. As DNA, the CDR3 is TGTGCCAGCAGTGAATATGATGGGACTAGCGGGAGGGCGGGGCAGTTCTTC. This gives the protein CASSEYDGTSGRAGQFF.